Listed below are T cell receptor beta chains from one sample, sequenced in a study. TCRdb re-called the 5' RACE reads with MiXCR, one entry per CDR3 protein. The data show some 54,000 distinct CDR3 sequences, approximately 17% seen once. The material sequenced was naive CD4+ T cells sorted from blood. Every receptor here comes from a female donor with breast cancer. Each CDR3 is given with its conserved first and last residue. The D gene is left open where the match is weak. Clone size is shown for a subset of rows, as once, few, many or a class of expanded clone.

V gene: TRBV28; clone size: few; D gene: TRBD1; J gene: TRBJ2-7; CDR3 DNA: TGTGCCAGCTCCGGAGAGGGACAGGGGTCCTACGAGCAGTACTTC; CDR3 protein: CASSGEGQGSYEQYF
V gene: TRBV10-3; clone size: few; D gene: NA; J gene: TRBJ2-1; CDR3 DNA: TGTGCCATCAGTGACTCTGCCAATGAGCAGTTCTTC; CDR3 protein: CAISDSANEQFF
V gene: TRBV7-2; clone size: many; D gene: NA; J gene: TRBJ1-3; CDR3 DNA: TGTGCCAGCAGTCTCACAGCCTCTGGAAACACCATATATTTT; CDR3 protein: CASSLTASGNTIYF
V gene: TRBV20-1; clone size: NA; D gene: TRBD1; J gene: TRBJ2-1; CDR3 DNA: TGCAGTGAGCTACCGGGACAGGGGCTAAATGAGCAGTTCTTC; CDR3 protein: CSELPGQGLNEQFF
V gene: TRBV5-1; clone size: few; D gene: NA; J gene: TRBJ2-3; CDR3 DNA: TGCGCCAGCAGCCCCGGGACTTACACAGATACGCAGTATTTT; CDR3 protein: CASSPGTYTDTQYF
V gene: TRBV5-1; clone size: few; D gene: TRBD2; J gene: TRBJ2-7; CDR3 DNA: TGCGCCAGCAGCTATTACAGGGGTGGATTCCCCGCGACTTCTAGCGGGAGGCCGTCTGGCGAGCAGTACTTC; CDR3 protein: CASSYYRGGFPATSSGRPSGEQYF
V gene: TRBV20-1; clone size: NA; D gene: NA; J gene: TRBJ2-4; CDR3 DNA: TGCAGTGCTAGACGCCTCCTAAGGGTAGAAAGGACCAAAAACATTCAGTACTTC; CDR3 protein: CSARRLLRVERTKNIQYF
V gene: TRBV20-1; clone size: few; D gene: TRBD2; J gene: TRBJ2-7; CDR3 DNA: TGCAGTGCTAGAGACCCCACTAGCGGGAGTCCCTACGAGCAGTACTTC; CDR3 protein: CSARDPTSGSPYEQYF
V gene: TRBV7-9; clone size: NA; D gene: TRBD2; J gene: TRBJ2-1; CDR3 DNA: TGTGCCAGCAGCACCCGGACTAGCGGGAGTTACAATGAGCAGTGCTTC; CDR3 protein: CASSTRTSGSYNEQCF
V gene: TRBV2; clone size: NA; D gene: NA; J gene: TRBJ1-6; CDR3 DNA: TGTGCCAGCAGAGCAGATTATAATTCACCCCTCCACTTT; CDR3 protein: CASRADYNSPLHF
V gene: TRBV7-2; clone size: NA; D gene: NA; J gene: TRBJ1-2; CDR3 DNA: TGTGCCAGCAGCTTATATGGCACCGGCTACACCTTC; CDR3 protein: CASSLYGTGYTF
V gene: TRBV9; clone size: few; D gene: NA; J gene: TRBJ1-2; CDR3 DNA: TGTGCCAGCAGCCCGATGGGGGCAGCTTATGGCTACACCTTC; CDR3 protein: CASSPMGAAYGYTF
V gene: TRBV18; clone size: NA; D gene: NA; J gene: TRBJ1-1; CDR3 DNA: TGTGCCAGCTCACCGACGAACGGGAACACTGAAGCTTTCTTT; CDR3 protein: CASSPTNGNTEAFF
V gene: TRBV27; clone size: few; D gene: NA; J gene: TRBJ2-1; CDR3 DNA: TGTGCCAGCACCCCGCCGGGGACTTACAATGAGCAGTTCTTC; CDR3 protein: CASTPPGTYNEQFF
V gene: TRBV7-2; clone size: few; D gene: NA; J gene: TRBJ1-1; CDR3 DNA: TGTGCCAGCAGAGACTCCACAGGGTCGACTGAAGCTTTCTTT; CDR3 protein: CASRDSTGSTEAFF
V gene: TRBV12-3/TRBV12-4; clone size: many; D gene: NA; J gene: TRBJ2-1; CDR3 DNA: TGTGCCAGCAGAATCGGGAGCGGGAATGAGCAGTTCTTC; CDR3 protein: CASRIGSGNEQFF
V gene: TRBV5-5; clone size: NA; D gene: NA; J gene: TRBJ2-2; CDR3 DNA: TGTGCCAGCAGGCTAGGGATATTGAACACCGGGGAGCTGTTTTTT; CDR3 protein: CASRLGILNTGELFF
V gene: TRBV4-1; clone size: many; D gene: NA; J gene: TRBJ1-2; CDR3 DNA: TGCGCCAGCAGCCGACTCGGTCTTGGCGGCTACACCTTC; CDR3 protein: CASSRLGLGGYTF
V gene: TRBV5-1; clone size: NA; D gene: TRBD2; J gene: TRBJ2-1; CDR3 DNA: TGCGCCAGCAGCTTGGTAGGTCTAGCGGGGGCAGGGGAGCAGTTCTTC; CDR3 protein: CASSLVGLAGAGEQFF
V gene: TRBV15; clone size: few; D gene: NA; J gene: TRBJ2-7; CDR3 DNA: TGTGCCACCAGCAGAGACAAAACAGGTTCCTACGAGCAGTACTTC; CDR3 protein: CATSRDKTGSYEQYF
V gene: TRBV4-3; clone size: NA; D gene: NA; J gene: TRBJ1-2; CDR3 DNA: TGCGCCAGCAGCCACTCGTGGGCAGCTAGCTATGGCTACACCTTC; CDR3 protein: CASSHSWAASYGYTF
V gene: TRBV5-1; clone size: NA; D gene: TRBD2; J gene: TRBJ2-7; CDR3 DNA: TGCGCCAGCAGCAAATCCGGGACTAGCGGTACCTACGAGCAGTACTTC; CDR3 protein: CASSKSGTSGTYEQYF